Detailed here is one TCR beta chain. The sample holds many counts of this clonotype. This receptor's antigen is unknown. No base qualities exist here, and no much larger clone lies one base off it. The TCR beta CDR3 regions were amplified from RNA transcripts. For the first round of RT-PCR on the TCR CDR3, the HTBI primer set was used together with the Qiagen OneStep RT-PCR kit. The libraries were constructed in a second round of multiplex PCR and then size-selected and purified. Sequencing of the libraries was done on an Illumina HiSeq2000 using paired-end 100 bp reads. Turning to the authors' computational methods: SOAPnuke was used to process the raw data, throwing out any read that contained adapters or uncalled bases, had a mean Phred below 15, or lacked an exact constant-primer or identifier match. COPE v1.2.5 was used to merge the high-quality paired reads, and each unique nucleotide sequence was defined as a clonotype. MiTCR v1.1 was used to align the clonotypes against IMGT TRBV, TRBD and TRBJ reference segments. The analysis included only V-J combinations with a frequency above 0.0001, which together covered about 99% of the repertoires. A TCS score was defined as the ratio of F50 (clonal expansion) to E x V (chaos), with BLOSUM62-based TCRdist applied between CDR3 peptides within each V-J. Welch's t-statistics and random forest reduced around 520 V-J features to about 13, which were used in a naive Bayes classifier (R e1071). The similarity between thyroid and blood repertoires was quantified using the Morisita-Horn index. Through fastp at Q25 and MiXCR, TCRdb rebuilt clones from the public reads, retaining in-frame beta chains. Every entry covers one CDR3 protein and lists the most common genes and DNA from its rows. The V and J calls and clone size are TCRdb's, not the authors'. In all, the sample holds roughly 840,000 distinct CDR3 sequences, and 38% of those were seen once. Together, the top ten hold about 9% of the sample.

This entry is derived from a study of T cells in Graves' hyperthyroidism and ophthalmopathy (dated by TCRdb to about 2019). About the study as a whole: Peripheral blood samples were taken at the time of initial diagnosis, prior to any treatment. According to the paper, TCR Vbeta CDR3 sequencing was carried out on some 130 peripheral blood samples, which came from under 50 ophthalmopathy, 75 or so hyperthyroidism and 17 progressor patients. An independent validation cohort of under 20 hyperthyroidism patients and 17 patients who later progressed to ophthalmopathy tested prospective prediction of ophthalmopathy. Following sampling, methimazole starting at 30 mg daily was given to hyperthyroidism patients, and high-dose intravenous methylprednisolone was given to ophthalmopathy patients. The roughly 90 discovery patients were divided at random into training and test sets in a 7:3 ratio. To identify TCR V-J signatures that set the groups apart, the researchers used a discovery cohort of 95 to 100 patients, made up of around 40 with Graves' ophthalmopathy and 57 with stable Graves' hyperthyroidism. The study also compared thyroid tissue and blood T-cell repertoires from 6 or 7 Graves' hyperthyroidism patients. Broad study findings and their caveats: Sample size was not statistically predetermined, and blinding of investigators to group allocation was not performed. A model built on a 13 V-J signature distinguished ophthalmopathy from stable hyperthyroidism, reaching 87.88% sensitivity and under 84% specificity in cross-validation and 80%/75% in testing. During validation, the model predicted progression to ophthalmopathy a median of about 5.9 months ahead of onset, with approximately 71% sensitivity and about 72% specificity. Most expanded thyroid clonotypes (frequency above 0.001) were also detected in blood, suggesting blood repertoires may reflect thyroid immune responses.

Graves' hyperthyroidism was defined as stable when no progression to ophthalmopathy occurred over 18 months of follow-up. Hyperthyroidism patients were newly diagnosed, with disease duration under 2 months, and aged 18 to 65 years. The study excluded patients with uncontrolled infections, other autoimmune diseases, pregnancy or lactation. Clinical symptoms, serum thyroxine and TRAb, thyroid ultrasound, and orbital computed tomography formed the basis for the diagnoses. PBMCs were separated from over 9 ml of fresh peripheral blood using Ficoll-Paque density gradient centrifugation. Total RNA was extracted with Trizol reagent, and quality was checked on an Agilent 2100 Bioanalyzer. The germline V gene (reference sequence) provides CDR1 DFQATT and CDR2 SNEGSKA. The CDR3 holds 13 amino acids from the cysteine to the phenylalanine. Just the 39-base CDR3 DNA is kept, in frame starting at base 1.

The TCR was taken from a young man with Graves' hyperthyroidism. Material for sequencing was blood. The chain links TRBV20-1 with TRBJ1-1, with 7 junctional bases fitting TRBD1. The nucleotide sequence reads as follows: TGCAGACCCGGGACAGACTTGAACACTGAAGCTTTCTTT. Its translation is CRPGTDLNTEAFF.